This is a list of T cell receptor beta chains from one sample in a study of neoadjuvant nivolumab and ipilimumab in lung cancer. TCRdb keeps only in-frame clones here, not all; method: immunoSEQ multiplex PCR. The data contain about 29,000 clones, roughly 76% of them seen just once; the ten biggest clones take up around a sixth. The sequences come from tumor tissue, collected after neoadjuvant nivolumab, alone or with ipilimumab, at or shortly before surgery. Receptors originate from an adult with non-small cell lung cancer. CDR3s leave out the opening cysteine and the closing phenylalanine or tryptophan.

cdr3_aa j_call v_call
ASSLVANQPQH TRBJ1-5 TRBV7-9
ASSWGEYNEQF TRBJ2-1 TRBV27
ASSLDLTGPTAF TRBJ1-1 TRBV7-2
ASGTGGSPLH TRBJ1-6 TRBV5-1
ASSVSENQPQH TRBJ1-5 TRBV9
ASSPQTVPTNEKLF TRBJ1-4 TRBV11-2
ASSPKTTDTQY TRBJ2-3 TRBV5-1
ASSWGGDEQY TRBJ2-7 TRBV5-1
SSQRDTQY TRBJ2-3 TRBV20-1
AWSTDRGWGGYT TRBJ1-2 TRBV30
AISEIRERRYNSPLH TRBJ1-6 TRBV10-3
ASSEGPGRYEQY TRBJ2-7 TRBV11-2
AWSKGLAQSYEQY TRBJ2-7 TRBV30
ASSALTGITDTQY TRBJ2-3 TRBV9
ASSPPGQGLFADTQY TRBJ2-3 TRBV7-9
ASTSGPTTGSPLH TRBJ1-6 TRBV6-6
ASALRTSGDEQY TRBJ2-7 TRBV7-2
ASSLEQGVPDYGYT TRBJ1-2 TRBV5-6
ASSLAGDTNYGYT TRBJ1-2 TRBV7-9
ASSVGLADYNEQF TRBJ2-1 TRBV9
ASRDRGEQY TRBJ2-7 TRBV6-4
ASSVSLDTQY TRBJ2-3 TRBV11-2
AFSGKESGENTEAF TRBJ1-1 TRBV30
ASKDRVTGNTIY TRBJ1-3 TRBV6-1
ASSLYSGGAQETQY TRBJ2-5 TRBV5-1
ASRGGNEQF TRBJ2-1 TRBV5-4
ASSLSGTDTQY TRBJ2-3 TRBV7-9
ASSLETAGELF TRBJ2-2 TRBV11-2
ASSLMQGTNQPQH TRBJ1-5 TRBV5-6
AWIPGGGETQY TRBJ2-5 TRBV30
ATSRAPAGLMMNTEAF TRBJ1-1 TRBV15
ASSLRQPGYT TRBJ1-2 TRBV6-5
ASSLTPTSTYEQY TRBJ2-7 TRBV5-5
ASSADRGAEAF TRBJ1-1 TRBV11-2
ASSTEGLAGGLDTQY TRBJ2-3 TRBV19
ASSLELNTEAF TRBJ1-1 TRBV5-1
ASSLTFRGGETQY TRBJ2-5 TRBV7-9
ASSPRRAGEQY TRBJ2-7 TRBV18
ASSPGGRNTDTQY TRBJ2-3 TRBV5-4
ASSGQGSNEQY TRBJ2-7 TRBV2
ASSLVAGYQETQY TRBJ2-5 TRBV7-2
ASSPGRLRNTEAF TRBJ1-1 TRBV5-1
ASSVGTDSRGYT TRBJ1-2 TRBV6-1
ASSHRQGRSQPQH TRBJ1-5 TRBV5-6
ASSEDRGYSPLH TRBJ1-6 TRBV6-1
ASSLEGYGYT TRBJ1-2 TRBV28
ASSPLQGADAEAF TRBJ1-1 TRBV9